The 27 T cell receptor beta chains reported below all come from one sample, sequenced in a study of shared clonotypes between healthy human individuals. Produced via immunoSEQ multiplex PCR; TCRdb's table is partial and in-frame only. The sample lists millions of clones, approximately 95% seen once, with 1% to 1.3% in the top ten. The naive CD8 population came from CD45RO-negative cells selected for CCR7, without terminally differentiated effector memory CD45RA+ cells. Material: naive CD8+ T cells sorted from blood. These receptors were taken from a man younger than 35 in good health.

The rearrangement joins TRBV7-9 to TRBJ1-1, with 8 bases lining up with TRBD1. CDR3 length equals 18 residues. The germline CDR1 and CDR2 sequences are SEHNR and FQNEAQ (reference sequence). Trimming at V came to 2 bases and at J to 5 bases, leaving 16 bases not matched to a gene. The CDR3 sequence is CASSLNRGEVRGETEAFF. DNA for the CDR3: TGTGCCAGCAGCTTAAACAGGGGGGAGGTTAGAGGAGAAACTGAAGCTTTCTTT.

The CDR3 loop reads CASSFPLQVGTDTQYF. The CDR3 nucleotides are TGTGCCAGCAGCTTCCCATTGCAAGTAGGCACAGATACGCAGTATTTT. The chain has TRBV5-8 and TRBJ2-3; no reliable D call. Germline values: CDR1 SGHTS, CDR2 YDEGEE. V lost 2 bases, J lost 1 base, and 14 bases lay in between. The CDR3 runs 16 residues.

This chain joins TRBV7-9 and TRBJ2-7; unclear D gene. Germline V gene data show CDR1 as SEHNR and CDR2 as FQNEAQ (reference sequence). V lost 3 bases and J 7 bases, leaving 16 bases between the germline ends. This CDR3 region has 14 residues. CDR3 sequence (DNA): TGTGCCAGCAGCTTGGTGGGCCAGGCTTGGGAGCAGTACTTC. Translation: CASSLVGQAWEQYF.

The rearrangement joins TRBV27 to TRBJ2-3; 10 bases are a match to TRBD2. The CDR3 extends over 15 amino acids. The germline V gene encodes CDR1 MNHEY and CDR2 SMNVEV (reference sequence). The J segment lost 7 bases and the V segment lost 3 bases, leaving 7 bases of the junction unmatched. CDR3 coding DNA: TGTGCCAGCAGTTTCTCTAGCGGGAGTAGCTATACGCAGTATTTT. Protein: CASSFSSGSSYTQYF.

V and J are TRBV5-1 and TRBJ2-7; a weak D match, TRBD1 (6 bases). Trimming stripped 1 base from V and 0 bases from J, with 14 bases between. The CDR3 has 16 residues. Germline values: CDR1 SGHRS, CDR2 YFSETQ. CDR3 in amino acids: CASSLPSRDTSYEQYF. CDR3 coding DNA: TGCGCCAGCAGCTTGCCTTCACGGGACACCTCCTACGAGCAGTACTTC.

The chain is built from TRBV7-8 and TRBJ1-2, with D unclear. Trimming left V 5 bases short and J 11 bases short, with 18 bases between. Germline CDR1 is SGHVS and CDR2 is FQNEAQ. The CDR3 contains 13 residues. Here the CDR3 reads CASSPGPAGGYTF. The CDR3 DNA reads TGTGCCAGCAGCCCCGGACCGGCGGGTGGGTACACCTTC.

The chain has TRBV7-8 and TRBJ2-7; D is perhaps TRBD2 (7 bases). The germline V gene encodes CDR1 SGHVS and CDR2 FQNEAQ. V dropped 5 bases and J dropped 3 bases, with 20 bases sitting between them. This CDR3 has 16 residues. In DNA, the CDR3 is TGTGCCAGCAGCCCGTCGGGGCTAGCGGACAGCTACGAGCAGTACTTC. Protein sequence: CASSPSGLADSYEQYF.

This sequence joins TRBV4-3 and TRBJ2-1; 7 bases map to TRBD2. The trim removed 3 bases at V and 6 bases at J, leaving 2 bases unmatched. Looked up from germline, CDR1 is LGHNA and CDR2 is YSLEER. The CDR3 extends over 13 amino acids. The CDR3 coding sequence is TGCGCCAGCAGCCAGGGGGAGGGCAATGAGCAGTTCTTC. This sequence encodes CASSQGEGNEQFF.

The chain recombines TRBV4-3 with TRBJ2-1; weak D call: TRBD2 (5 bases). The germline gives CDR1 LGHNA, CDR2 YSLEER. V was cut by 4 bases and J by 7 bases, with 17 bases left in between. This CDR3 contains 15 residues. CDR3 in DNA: TGCGCCAGCAGCCCCGATGGCGGACGGACTAATGAGCAGTTCTTC. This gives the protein CASSPDGGRTNEQFF.

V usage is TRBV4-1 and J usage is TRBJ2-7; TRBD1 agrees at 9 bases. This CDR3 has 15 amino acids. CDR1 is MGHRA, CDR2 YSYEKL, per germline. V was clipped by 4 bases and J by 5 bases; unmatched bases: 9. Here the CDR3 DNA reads TGCGCCAGCAGCCTCCCCGGGACAGGGTTTAACGAGCAGTACTTC. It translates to CASSLPGTGFNEQYF.

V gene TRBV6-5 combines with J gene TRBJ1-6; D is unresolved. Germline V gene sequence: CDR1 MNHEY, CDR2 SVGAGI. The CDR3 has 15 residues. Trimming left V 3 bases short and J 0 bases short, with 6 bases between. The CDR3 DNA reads TGTGCCAGCAGTTATCGGATCTCCTATAATTCACCCCTCCACTTT. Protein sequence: CASSYRISYNSPLHF.

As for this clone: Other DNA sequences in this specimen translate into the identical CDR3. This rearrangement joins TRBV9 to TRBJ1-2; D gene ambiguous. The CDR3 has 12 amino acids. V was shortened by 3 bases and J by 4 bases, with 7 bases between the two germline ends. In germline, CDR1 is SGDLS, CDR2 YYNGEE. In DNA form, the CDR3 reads TGTGCCAGCAGCGCCGGCGGCTATGGCTACACCTTC. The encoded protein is CASSAGGYGYTF.

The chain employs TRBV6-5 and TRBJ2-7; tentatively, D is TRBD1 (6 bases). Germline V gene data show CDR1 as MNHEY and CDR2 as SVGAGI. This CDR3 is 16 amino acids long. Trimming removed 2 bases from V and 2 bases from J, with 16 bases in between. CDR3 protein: CASSYKRLEGAYEQYF. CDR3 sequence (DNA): TGTGCCAGCAGTTACAAGAGGCTCGAGGGGGCCTACGAGCAGTACTTC.

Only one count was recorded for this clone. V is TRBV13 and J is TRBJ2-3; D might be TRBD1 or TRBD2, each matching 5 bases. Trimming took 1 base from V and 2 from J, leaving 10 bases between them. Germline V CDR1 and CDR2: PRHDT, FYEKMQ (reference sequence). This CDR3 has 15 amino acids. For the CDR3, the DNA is TGTGCCAGCAGCTTAGTTGGGGGAGACACAGATACGCAGTATTTT. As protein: CASSLVGGDTDTQYF.

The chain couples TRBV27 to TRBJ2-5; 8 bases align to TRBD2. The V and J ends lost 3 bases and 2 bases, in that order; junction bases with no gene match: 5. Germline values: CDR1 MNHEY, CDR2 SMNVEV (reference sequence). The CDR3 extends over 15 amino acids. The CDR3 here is CASSLDSGIQETQYF. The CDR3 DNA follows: TGTGCCAGCAGTTTGGATAGCGGGATACAAGAGACCCAGTACTTC.

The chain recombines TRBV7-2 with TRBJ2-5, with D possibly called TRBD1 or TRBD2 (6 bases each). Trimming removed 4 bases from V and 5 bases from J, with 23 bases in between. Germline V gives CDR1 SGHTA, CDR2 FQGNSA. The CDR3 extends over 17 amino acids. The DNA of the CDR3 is TGTGCCAGCAGCTCCAAGGCACAGGGAGGATACTGGGAGACCCAGTACTTC. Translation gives CASSSKAQGGYWETQYF.

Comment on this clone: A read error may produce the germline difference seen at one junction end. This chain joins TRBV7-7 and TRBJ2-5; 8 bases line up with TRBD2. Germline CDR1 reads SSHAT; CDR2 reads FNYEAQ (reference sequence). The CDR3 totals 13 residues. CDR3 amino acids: CASSLAGYLAQYF. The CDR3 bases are TGTGCTAGCAGCTTAGCGGGGTACTTGGCCCAGTACTTC.

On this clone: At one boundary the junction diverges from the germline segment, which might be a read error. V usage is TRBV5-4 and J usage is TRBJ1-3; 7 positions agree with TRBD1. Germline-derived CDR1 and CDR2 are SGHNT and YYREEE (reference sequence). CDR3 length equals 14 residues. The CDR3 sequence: CNRDSGFSGNTIYF. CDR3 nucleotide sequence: TGCAACCGGGACAGCGGATTCTCTGGAAACACCATATATTTT.

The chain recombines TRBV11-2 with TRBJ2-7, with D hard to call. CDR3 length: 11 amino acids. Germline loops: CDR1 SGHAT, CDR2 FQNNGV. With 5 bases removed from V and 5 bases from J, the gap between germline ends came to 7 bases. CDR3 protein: CASSRWDEQYF. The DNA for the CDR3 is TGTGCCAGCAGCCGCTGGGACGAGCAGTACTTC.

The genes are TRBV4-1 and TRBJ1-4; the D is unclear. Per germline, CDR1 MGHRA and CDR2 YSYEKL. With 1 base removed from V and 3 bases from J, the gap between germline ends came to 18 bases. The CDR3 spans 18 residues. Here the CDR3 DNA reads TGCGCCAGCAGCCAAGTTTTCGTCCAGGCTGAGGCTAATGAAAAACTGTTTTTT. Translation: CASSQVFVQAEANEKLFF.

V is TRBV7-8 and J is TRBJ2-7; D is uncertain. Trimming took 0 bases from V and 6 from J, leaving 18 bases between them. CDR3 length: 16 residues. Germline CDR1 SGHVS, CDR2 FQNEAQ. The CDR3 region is CASSLAGTAGTSEQYF. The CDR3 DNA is TGTGCCAGCAGCTTAGCCGGCACAGCCGGAACGAGCGAGCAGTACTTC.

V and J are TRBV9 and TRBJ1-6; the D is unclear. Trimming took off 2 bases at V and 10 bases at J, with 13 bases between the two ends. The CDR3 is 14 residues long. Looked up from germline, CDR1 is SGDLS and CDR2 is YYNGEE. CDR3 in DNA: TGTGCCAGCAGCGTTGAGGATATAGGGTCACCCCTCCACTTT. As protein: CASSVEDIGSPLHF.

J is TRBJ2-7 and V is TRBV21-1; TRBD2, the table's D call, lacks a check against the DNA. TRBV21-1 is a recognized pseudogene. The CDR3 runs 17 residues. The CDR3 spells CACPAGPGRKGDYEQYF. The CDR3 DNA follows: TGTGCCTGCCCAGCGGGACCGGGACGAAAAGGGGACTACGAGCAGTACTTC.

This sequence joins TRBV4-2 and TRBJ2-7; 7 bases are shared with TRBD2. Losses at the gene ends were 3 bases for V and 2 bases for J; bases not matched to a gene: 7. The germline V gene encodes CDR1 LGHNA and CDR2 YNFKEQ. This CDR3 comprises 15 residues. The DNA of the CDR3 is TGTGCCAGCAGCCAGCTAGGGACTAACACCTACGAGCAGTACTTC. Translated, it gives CASSQLGTNTYEQYF.

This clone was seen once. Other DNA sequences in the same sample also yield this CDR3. The CDR3 DNA reads as TGTGCCAGCAGCTGGGGAACTGGGGGCACTGAAGCTTTCTTT. This sequence encodes CASSWGTGGTEAFF. This chain links TRBV5-6 with TRBJ1-1; TRBD1 is a possible D gene (5 bases). CDR3 length: 14 amino acids. CDR1 and CDR2 from the germline V gene are SGHDT and YYEEEE. V was cut by 3 bases and J by 4 bases, with 13 bases left in between.

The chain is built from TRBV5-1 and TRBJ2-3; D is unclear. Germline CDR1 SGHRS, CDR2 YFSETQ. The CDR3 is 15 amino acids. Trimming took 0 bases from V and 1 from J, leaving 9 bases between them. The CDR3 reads CASSLVPDGTDTQYF. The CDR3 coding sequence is TGCGCCAGCAGCTTGGTCCCGGATGGCACAGATACGCAGTATTTT.

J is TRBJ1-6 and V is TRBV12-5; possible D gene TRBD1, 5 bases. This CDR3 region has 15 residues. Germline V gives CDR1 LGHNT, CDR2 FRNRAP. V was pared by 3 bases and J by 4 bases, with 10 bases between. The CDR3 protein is CASGFTGPYNSPLHF. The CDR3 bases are TGTGCTAGTGGTTTTACAGGTCCATATAATTCACCCCTCCACTTT. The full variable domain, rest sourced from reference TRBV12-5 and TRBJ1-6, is DARVTQTPRHKVTEMGQEVTMRCQPILGHNTVFWYRQTMMQGLELLAYFRNRAPLDDSGMPKDRFSAEMPDATLATLKIQPSEPRDSAVYFCASGFTGPYNSPLHFGNGTRLTVT.